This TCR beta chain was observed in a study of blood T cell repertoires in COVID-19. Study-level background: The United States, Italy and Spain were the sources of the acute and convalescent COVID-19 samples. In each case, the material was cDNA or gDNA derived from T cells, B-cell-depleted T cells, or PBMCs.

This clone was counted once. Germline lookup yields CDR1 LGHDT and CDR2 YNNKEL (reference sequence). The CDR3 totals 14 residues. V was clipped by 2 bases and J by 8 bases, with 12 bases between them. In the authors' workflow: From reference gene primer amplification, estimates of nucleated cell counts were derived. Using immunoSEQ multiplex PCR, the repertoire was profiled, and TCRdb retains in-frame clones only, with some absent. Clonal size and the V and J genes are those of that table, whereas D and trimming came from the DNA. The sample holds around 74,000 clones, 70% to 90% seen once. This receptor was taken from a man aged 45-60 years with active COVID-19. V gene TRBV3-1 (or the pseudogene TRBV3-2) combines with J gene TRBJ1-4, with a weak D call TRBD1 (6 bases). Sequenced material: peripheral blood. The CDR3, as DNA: TGTGCCAGCAGCCAATTTGAAGGGGGAGAAAAACTGTTTTTT. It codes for CASSQFEGGEKLFF.